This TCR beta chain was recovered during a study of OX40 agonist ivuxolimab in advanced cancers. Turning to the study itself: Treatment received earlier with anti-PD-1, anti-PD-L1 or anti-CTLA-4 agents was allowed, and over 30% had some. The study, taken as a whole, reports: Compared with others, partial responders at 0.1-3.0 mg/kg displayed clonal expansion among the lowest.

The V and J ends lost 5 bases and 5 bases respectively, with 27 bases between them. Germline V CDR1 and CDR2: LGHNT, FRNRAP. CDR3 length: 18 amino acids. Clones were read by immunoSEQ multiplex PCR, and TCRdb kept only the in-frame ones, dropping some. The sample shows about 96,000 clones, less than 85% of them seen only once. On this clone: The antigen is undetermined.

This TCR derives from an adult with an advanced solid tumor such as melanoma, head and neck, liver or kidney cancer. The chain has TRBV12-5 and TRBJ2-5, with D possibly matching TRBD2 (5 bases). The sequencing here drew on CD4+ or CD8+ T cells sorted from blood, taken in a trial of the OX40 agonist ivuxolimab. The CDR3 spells CASGPIRDGERSSETQYF. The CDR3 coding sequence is TGTGCTAGTGGTCCCATTCGGGATGGGGAGCGGTCCTCGGAGACCCAGTACTTC.